Below are 18 T cell receptor beta chains sequenced from a single sample in a study of CD8 T cells in ankylosing spondylitis. TCRdb itself ran the 5' RACE reads through MiXCR, one entry per CDR3 protein. The sample lists some 90,000 distinct CDR3 sequences, 25% to 35% occurring once. The source material was blood, either unsorted or a sorted T cell fraction (not recorded which). All receptors derive from a male donor with ankylosing spondylitis or in good health (not recorded which).

This clonotype was found once. The chain combines TRBV28 with TRBJ2-7; D ambiguous. Trimming pared 1 base from V and 6 bases from J, leaving 7 bases between. Germline loops: CDR1 MDHEN, CDR2 SYDVKM. The CDR3 is 12 residues long. CDR3 sequence (DNA): TGTGCCAGCAGTTTATATTCCGGCGAGCAGTACGTC. It specifies CASSLYSGEQYV.

Points on this clonotype: A junction boundary mismatches the germline segment, possibly from a read error. V and J are TRBV12-3 or TRBV12-4 and TRBJ1-5; D is unresolved. The CDR3 extends over 13 amino acids. The DNA for the CDR3 is TGTGCCAGTACGAGGGCAGTCAATCAGGCCCAGCATTTT. Translated, it gives CASTRAVNQAQHF.

The V and J genes are TRBV5-5 and TRBJ1-4; tentatively, D is TRBD1 (5 bases). Trimming removed 2 bases from V and 0 bases from J, with 17 bases in between. CDR1 is SGHKS, CDR2 YYEKEE, per germline (reference sequence). The CDR3 is 18 amino acids. CDR3 DNA sequence: TGTGCCAGCAGCTTTCGGCAGGGTCAAGTGGCAACTAATGAAAAACTGTTTTTT. Residues: CASSFRQGQVATNEKLFF. The whole variable domain, remainder taken from reference TRBV5-5 and TRBJ1-4, is DAGVTQSPTHLIKTRGQQVTLRCSPISGHKSVSWYQQVLGQGPQFIFQYYEKEERGRGNFPDRFSARQFPNYSSELNVNALLLGDSALYLCASSFRQGQVATNEKLFFGSGTQLSVL.

The V gene is TRBV10-3, the J gene TRBJ1-1; D is undetermined. The CDR3 consists of 14 residues. Germline V gives CDR1 ENHRY, CDR2 SYGVKD. With 5 bases removed from V and 6 bases from J, the gap between germline ends came to 16 bases. CDR3 amino acids: CAISFLTEIPEAFF. In DNA form, the CDR3 reads TGTGCCATCAGTTTCCTTACGGAGATCCCTGAAGCTTTCTTT.

V and J are TRBV5-1 and TRBJ2-1; 7 nucleotides align to TRBD1. The CDR3 length is 16 residues. Germline V CDR1 and CDR2: SGHRS, YFSETQ. With 1 base clipped from V and 3 bases from J, the junction kept 7 bases outside the gene matches. CDR3 nucleotide sequence: TGCGCCAGCAGCTTGAGTATGGGACAGTTCTACAATGAGCAGTTCTTC. Its protein is CASSLSMGQFYNEQFF.

This clonotype was picked up a small number of times. The rearrangement joins TRBV12-3 or TRBV12-4 to TRBJ1-5; 7 nucleotides match TRBD1. CDR3 length equals 14 residues. J was trimmed by 5 bases and V by 5 bases; bases with no gene match: 6. The CDR3 coding sequence is TGTGCCAGCAGTCAGGACAGGTTGGATCAGCCCCAGCATTTT. This encodes CASSQDRLDQPQHF.

V gene TRBV20-1 combines with J gene TRBJ1-2, with D unclear. V was trimmed by 3 bases and J by 0 bases, leaving 5 bases between them. Germline assignment: CDR1 DFQATT and CDR2 SNEGSKA (reference sequence). This CDR3 contains 12 residues. CDR3 in amino acids: CSASESNYGYTF. The CDR3 DNA reads TGCAGTGCTAGCGAGTCTAACTATGGCTACACCTTC.

This clonotype was recorded a few times. The J gene is TRBJ2-5, the V gene TRBV12-3 or TRBV12-4; D uncertain. The CDR3 spans 13 residues. Trimming removed 4 bases from V and 3 bases from J, with 9 bases in between. CDR3 region: CASSSTLKETQYF. The CDR3 DNA reads TGTGCCAGCAGTTCCACATTGAAAGAGACCCAGTACTTC.

The rearrangement uses TRBV7-9 and TRBJ1-5; D call uncertain. Germline CDR1 reads SEHNR; CDR2 reads FQNEAQ (reference sequence). This CDR3 comprises 15 residues. V was clipped by 1 base and J by 2 bases, with 9 bases between them. The CDR3: CASSLGGLGNQPQHF. The DNA for the CDR3 is TGTGCCAGCAGCTTAGGAGGGTTGGGCAATCAGCCCCAGCATTTT.

The V gene is TRBV7-2, the J gene TRBJ2-2, with TRBD1 identical over 9 bases. V shed 8 bases and J 0 bases; nucleotides not matched to a gene: 7. Germline V lookup: CDR1 SGHTA, CDR2 FQGNSA. The CDR3 loop spans 16 amino acids. The CDR3 region has the DNA TGTGCCAGCGACCACAGGGGGCCGGCGAACACCGGGGAGCTGTTTTTT. Translation gives CASDHRGPANTGELFF.

The CDR3 sequence is CATSREGAGAYLNEQFF. For the CDR3, the DNA is TGTGCCACCAGCAGAGAGGGGGCAGGGGCTTATCTCAATGAGCAGTTCTTC. V is TRBV15 and J is TRBJ2-1; a possible D gene is TRBD1 (6 bases). Between the trimmed V and J ends, which lost 0 bases and 6 bases, there was a span of 18 bases. Germline assignment: CDR1 LNHNV and CDR2 YYDKDF (reference sequence). CDR3 length equals 17 residues. The variable domain in full, completed from reference TRBV15 and TRBJ2-1, reads DAMVIQNPRYQVTQFGKPVTLSCSQTLNHNVMYWYQQKSSQAPKLLFHYYDKDFNNEADTPDNFQSRRPNTSFCFLDIRSPGLGDTAMYLCATSREGAGAYLNEQFFGPGTRLTVL.

V gene TRBV12-3 or TRBV12-4 combines with J gene TRBJ1-6; D possibly corresponds to TRBD1 (6 bases). The CDR3 runs to 18 residues. With 4 bases removed from V and 8 bases from J, the gap between germline ends came to 24 bases. Here the CDR3 reads CASSWGPLGAGGDSPLHF. The CDR3 nucleotides are TGTGCCAGCAGTTGGGGCCCTTTGGGGGCGGGTGGGGATTCACCCCTCCACTTT.

The genes are TRBV5-5 and TRBJ1-5; TRBD1 might be the D (6 bases). Trimming removed 4 bases from V and 5 bases from J, with 16 bases in between. CDR1 is SGHKS, CDR2 YYEKEE, per germline (reference sequence). CDR3 size: 15 residues. CDR3 in DNA: TGTGCCAGCAGCCAACTTACAGGGTACGATCAGCCCCAGCATTTT. Amino acid sequence: CASSQLTGYDQPQHF.

V and J are TRBV29-1 and TRBJ1-5; the D gene is possibly TRBD1 (5 bases). The CDR3 consists of 13 residues. Germline CDR1 reads SQVTM; CDR2 reads ANQGSEA. The germline V and J ends were trimmed by 5 bases and 7 bases, with 15 bases remaining between them. The CDR3, as DNA: TGCAGCGTTAGCGGGGACCGGGGACAGCCCCAGCATTTT. The encoded protein is CSVSGDRGQPQHF.

The rearrangement links TRBV5-4 to TRBJ2-5; D may correspond to TRBD1 or TRBD2 (5 bases each). The CDR3 has 15 amino acids. Germline CDR1 reads SGHNT; CDR2 reads YYREEE (reference sequence). V lost 1 base and J lost 6, with 16 bases in between. This chain's CDR3 is CASSLSGTYRQTQYF. In nucleotides, the CDR3 is TGTGCCAGCAGCTTGTCAGGGACCTACCGGCAGACCCAGTACTTC.

This chain connects TRBV20-1 to TRBJ1-6, with a possible D match to TRBD1 (6 bases). In germline, CDR1 is DFQATT, CDR2 SNEGSKA (reference sequence). This CDR3 is built from 15 residues. Trimming stripped 1 base from V and 2 bases from J, with 9 bases between. CDR3 DNA sequence: TGCAGTGCTAGAGTCGAGGGGGCCTATAATTCACCCCTCCACTTT. Its protein product is CSARVEGAYNSPLHF.

V is TRBV15 and J is TRBJ2-3; D gene ambiguous. The CDR3 extends over 14 amino acids. Trimming removed 0 bases from V and 6 bases from J, with 10 bases in between. Germline V gene sequence: CDR1 LNHNV, CDR2 YYDKDF (reference sequence). The CDR3 sequence: CATSRDLGSDTQYF. Written as DNA, the CDR3 is TGTGCCACCAGCAGAGATCTTGGGTCGGATACGCAGTATTTT.

The chain carries TRBV5-6 and TRBJ1-5, with D uncertain. Germline CDR1 is SGHDT and CDR2 is YYEEEE. CDR3 length: 15 amino acids. V lost 0 bases to trimming and J lost 10 bases, with 17 bases between them. This CDR3 is CASSLGGNSRGPQHF. Here the CDR3 DNA reads TGTGCCAGCAGCTTGGGGGGTAACAGTCGAGGTCCCCAGCATTTT.